The next 21 T cell receptor beta chains were all read from a single sample in a study of Ad26.COV2.S vaccination and SARS-CoV-2 variants (TCRdb year 2021). Receptor amplification or capture employed the immunoSEQ multiplex PCR assay. Imported from immuneACCESS, the table was reduced by TCRdb to in-frame sequences with V and J called. These copies leave out some clones; in studies compared against another copy, an unresolved V gene accounts for under half, and the cause of the remainder is not known. In all, the sample holds 510,000 or so clones, and roughly nine tenths of those were seen once. The ten most abundant clones make up 9.5% to 15% of the sample. The meaning of the sample's treatment or condition label: around 19 received Ad26.COV2.S at low or high dose, single or two shots; 5 received placebo; per-sample allocation not given. For vaccine and placebo recipients, the sequenced repertoires came from samples collected on day 63 after the first injection.

The sequencing here drew on peripheral blood, taken in a trial of Ad26.COV2.S vaccine versus placebo. The source of these receptors is a person aged 18 to 65 who received the Ad26.COV2.S COVID-19 vaccine or a placebo.

The rearrangement joins TRBV28 to TRBJ1-5; TRBD1 matches 9 bases. CDR3 length equals 14 residues. J gave up 5 bases and V 5 bases, and 4 bases lay outside the gene matches. Looked up from germline, CDR1 is MDHEN and CDR2 is SYDVKM. The CDR3 here is CASSPTGGHQPQHF. The CDR3 DNA sequence: TGTGCCAGCAGTCCAACAGGGGGCCATCAGCCCCAGCATTTT.

The chain is built from TRBV24-1 and TRBJ1-5; no clear D gene. The CDR3 is made up of 16 amino acids. In germline, CDR1 is KGHDR, CDR2 SFDVKD. The V and J ends lost 2 bases and 3 bases respectively, with 13 bases between them. Here the CDR3 DNA reads TGTGCCACCAGTGATTCTCGCAGTTCCTCCAATCAGCCCCAGCATTTT. Its translation is CATSDSRSSSNQPQHF.

V is TRBV12-3 or TRBV12-4 and J is TRBJ2-7; D not resolved. With 3 bases removed from V and 8 bases from J, the gap between germline ends came to 14 bases. The CDR3 spans 13 residues. Here the CDR3 DNA reads TGTGCCAGCAGTTTTTCCGACGAATTGAAGCAGTACTTC. Its translation: CASSFSDELKQYF.

The gene calls are TRBV11-1 and TRBJ2-2, with TRBD2 matching 7 bases. V was pared by 3 bases and J by 7 bases, with 5 bases of the junction left unmatched. The length of the CDR3 is 14 residues. Germline V gene data show CDR1 as SGHAT and CDR2 as FQDESV (reference sequence). This CDR3 is CASSLHAGDGELFF. The CDR3 DNA reads as TGTGCCAGCAGCTTGCATGCGGGGGACGGGGAGCTGTTTTTT.

The chain carries TRBV11-2 and TRBJ1-6; no clear D gene. CDR1 is SGHAT and CDR2 is FQNNGV in the germline V gene. V lost 1 base, J lost 6 bases, and 4 bases lay in between. This CDR3 spans 13 amino acids. CDR3 residues: CASSLVINSPLHF. The CDR3, as DNA: TGTGCCAGCAGCTTAGTTATTAATTCACCCCTCCACTTT.

V usage is TRBV30 and J usage is TRBJ1-4, with 11 nucleotides matching TRBD1. With 3 bases clipped from V and 0 bases from J, the junction kept 9 bases outside the gene matches. The CDR3 covers 18 residues. In germline, CDR1 is GTSNPN, CDR2 SVGIG (reference sequence). CDR3 bases: TGTGCCTGGAGGGGACCCCGGACAGGGGGCGCAACTAATGAAAAACTGTTTTTT. It specifies CAWRGPRTGGATNEKLFF.

This clone was seen a few times. The chain joins TRBV16 to TRBJ2-1; TRBD2 agrees at 11 bases. The junction had 7 bases not matched to a gene; V was cut back by 6 bases and J by 6 bases. The CDR3 is 15 residues long. Germline lookup yields CDR1 KGHSY and CDR2 FQNENV. CDR3 region: CASSRSGRALNEQFF. CDR3 DNA: TGTGCCAGCAGTCGTAGCGGGAGGGCCCTCAATGAGCAGTTCTTC.

The V gene is TRBV7-2, the J gene TRBJ2-1, with 12 bases aligning to TRBD2. The V and J ends lost 4 bases and 9 bases, in that order; junction bases with no gene match: 7. This CDR3 has 15 amino acids. Germline assignment: CDR1 SGHTA and CDR2 FQGNSA. CDR3 sequence reads: CASSSLAGGPAEQFF. Written as DNA, the CDR3 is TGTGCCAGCAGCTCGCTAGCGGGAGGGCCGGCTGAGCAGTTCTTC.

V usage is TRBV11-2 and J usage is TRBJ2-5; possible D gene TRBD2, 6 bases. There are 15 residues in the CDR3. The germline V gene encodes CDR1 SGHAT and CDR2 FQNNGV. Trimming pared 5 bases from V and 5 bases from J, leaving 18 bases between. The DNA of the CDR3 is TGTGCCAGCAGCCCCAGTGGGGGGATAAGGGAGACCCAGTACTTC. It codes for CASSPSGGIRETQYF.

The V call is TRBV28, the J call TRBJ2-7; D is possibly TRBD1 or TRBD2 (5 bases each). Germline lookup yields CDR1 MDHEN and CDR2 SYDVKM. CDR3 length: 15 residues. Deletions cut 8 bases from V and 8 bases from J, with 25 bases between. CDR3 sequence reads: CASLLRGDPPRQQYF. CDR3 DNA: TGTGCCAGCCTACTGAGGGGAGACCCCCCTCGCCAGCAGTACTTC. Combining the CDR3 with reference TRBV28 and TRBJ2-7 gives the whole variable domain DVKVTQSSRYLVKRTGEKVFLECVQDMDHENMFWYRQDPGLGLRLIYFSYDVKMKEKGDIPEGYSVSREKKERFSLILESASTNQTSMYLCASLLRGDPPRQQYFGPGTRLTVT.

The rearrangement links TRBV5-4 to TRBJ2-1; 7 nucleotides line up with TRBD2. This CDR3 contains 13 residues. Germline CDR1 and CDR2: SGHNT and YYREEE (reference sequence). V lost 2 bases, J lost 9 bases, and 5 bases stayed unmatched. The CDR3 DNA sequence: TGTGCCAGCAGCTTCGACGTAGCGGGTGAGCAGTTCTTC. Translating it yields CASSFDVAGEQFF.

This clone was detected once. V gene TRBV29-1 combines with J gene TRBJ2-5; 7 bases are a match to TRBD2. Germline CDR1 and CDR2: SQVTM and ANQGSEA. This CDR3 region has 12 residues. V shed 8 bases and J 5 bases; nucleotides not matched to a gene: 8. CDR3 protein: CSHSTSLETQYF. In nucleotides, the CDR3 is TGCAGCCATTCGACTAGCCTGGAGACCCAGTACTTC. The full variable domain, rest sourced from reference TRBV29-1 and TRBJ2-5, is SAVISQKPSRDICQRGTSLTIQCQVDSQVTMMFWYRQQPGQSLTLIATANQGSEATYESGFVIDKFPISRPNLTFSTLTVSNMSPEDSSIYLCSHSTSLETQYFGPGTRLLVL.

The chain recombines TRBV6-2 or TRBV6-3 with TRBJ2-4; 8 bases map to TRBD1. Germline loops: CDR1 MNHEY, CDR2 SVGEGT. CDR3 length equals 14 residues. V shed 5 bases, J shed 7 bases, and the junction held 7 bases outside the gene matches. This CDR3 is CASSEGQARNIQYF. The CDR3 DNA reads as TGTGCCAGCAGTGAGGGACAGGCCAGGAACATTCAGTACTTC.

The V gene is TRBV10-3, the J gene TRBJ1-1; TRBD1 might be the D (5 bases). This CDR3 contains 16 residues. Germline-derived CDR1 and CDR2 are ENHRY and SYGVKD. V was clipped by 10 bases and J by 1 base, with 22 bases between them. The CDR3 sequence is CATLSPGLSENTEAFF. The DNA of the CDR3 is TGTGCCACCCTATCTCCGGGACTCTCGGAGAACACTGAAGCTTTCTTT.

The chain has TRBV11-2 and TRBJ2-1; D perhaps matches TRBD1 (6 bases). In germline, CDR1 is SGHAT, CDR2 FQNNGV. Deletions cut 6 bases from V and 0 bases from J, with 12 bases between. The length of the CDR3 is 15 residues. CDR3 DNA: TGTGCCAGCAGTCAAGGACAGACCTCCTACAATGAGCAGTTCTTC. Translation: CASSQGQTSYNEQFF.

The J gene is TRBJ1-5, the V gene TRBV5-6, with a weak D call TRBD1 (5 bases). There are 15 residues in the CDR3. V lost 1 base and J lost 5, with 13 bases in between. Germline CDR1 SGHDT, CDR2 YYEEEE. The CDR3 reads CASSLRGVRYQPQHF. As DNA, the CDR3 is TGTGCCAGCAGCTTGCGGGGGGTGCGGTATCAGCCCCAGCATTTT. The full variable domain, completed using reference TRBV5-6 and TRBJ1-5, is DAGVTQSPTHLIKTRGQQVTLRCSPKSGHDTVSWYQQALGQGPQFIFQYYEEEERQRGNFPDRFSGHQFPNYSSELNVNALLLGDSALYLCASSLRGVRYQPQHFGDGTRLSIL.

This CDR3 is CASSESYREQYF. CDR3 bases: TGTGCCAGCAGTGAGTCCTACAGGGAGCAGTACTTC. The rearrangement joins TRBV6-1 to TRBJ2-7; a weak D match, TRBD1 (5 bases). CDR3 length equals 12 residues. With 3 bases removed from V and 7 bases from J, the gap between germline ends came to 10 bases. CDR1 is MNHNS and CDR2 is SASEGT in the germline V gene.

This chain connects TRBV5-1 to TRBJ2-7; 11 bases fit TRBD1. Germline trimming cut 4 bases from V and 3 bases from J; bases unmatched to any gene: 6. The CDR3 runs 15 residues. From germline, CDR1 is SGHRS and CDR2 YFSETQ. The CDR3 region has the DNA TGCGCCAGCAGCGCCCCGGGACAGGGGGGCTACGAGCAGTACTTC. Amino acids: CASSAPGQGGYEQYF.

This clone has only a few counts. The V call is TRBV10-3, the J call TRBJ1-5, with D perhaps matching TRBD1 (6 bases). With 5 bases removed from V and 0 bases from J, the gap between germline ends came to 8 bases. Germline lookup yields CDR1 ENHRY and CDR2 SYGVKD. The CDR3 runs to 14 residues. The CDR3 nucleotides read TGTGCCATCAGTCCGACAGGTAGCAATCAGCCCCAGCATTTT. Residues: CAISPTGSNQPQHF.

This chain uses TRBV19 with TRBJ2-2, with 8 bases fitting TRBD1. From germline, CDR1 is LNHDA and CDR2 SQIVND (reference sequence). This CDR3 has 15 residues. The ends lost 7 bases at V and 4 bases at J; junction bases unmatched: 8. CDR3 residues: CASNVDRAATGELFF. The CDR3 nucleotides read TGTGCCAGTAACGTGGACAGGGCTGCCACCGGGGAGCTGTTTTTT.

A single count supports this clone. The rearrangement joins TRBV7-3 to TRBJ2-5; D may be TRBD2 (6 bases). CDR3 length equals 13 residues. Per the germline V gene, CDR1 is SGHTA and CDR2 is FQGTGA. V was cut by 3 bases and J by 4 bases, with 9 bases left in between. CDR3 nucleotide sequence: TGTGCCAGCAGCTTGGGAGGAGGAGAGACCCAGTACTTC. It yields the protein CASSLGGGETQYF.